This T cell receptor beta chain was retrieved from a study of T-cell memory formation after mild COVID-19 (dated by TCRdb to 2020 to 2023). The study in broad terms: TCR sequence clusters from the two donors were found to be largely donor specific. In a couple of donors, T-cell clones that expanded and contracted after mild COVID-19 were followed by sequencing TCRalpha and TCRbeta repertoires longitudinally. The cohort was made up of two young adult volunteers, one female and one male, who were previously healthy. Findings and caveats that apply to the study as a whole: Whether the second-wave clones peaking on day 37 were SARS-CoV-2 specific was not confirmed. Some responding clones were found in pre-infection memory, which suggests that pre-existing cross-reactive memory T cells took part in the SARS-CoV-2 response. Contracting CD4+ clones were located mainly in the CM and EM memory subsets, whereas CD8+ clones were found to be enriched in EMRA. The study included only a couple of mild cases, and larger cohorts that include severe cases with pre-infection samples were judged to be necessary. From day 15 to 85, contracting clones showed balanced CD4/CD8 phenotypes, whereas a second wave of clones that expanded from day 15 to 37 leaned towards CD4+.

This clonotype was detected ten times or more. What antigen it recognizes has not been identified. No qualities accompany the bases; no much larger clone lies one base away. For sequencing, an Illumina NovaSeq 6000 was employed. TCRalpha and TCRbeta cDNA libraries were built by 5'RACE with constant-segment primers, adding sample barcodes and unique molecular identifiers. Trizol reagent was used to extract RNA from every sample. Amplification of the libraries took two PCR steps, and the second step added a second sample barcode plus Illumina TruSeq adapters. The libraries were sequenced on an Illumina NovaSeq using 2 x 150 bp paired-end reads. Per the authors' processing: With migec v1.2.7, reads were demultiplexed and then collapsed into UMI-guided consensus sequences. With mixcr v2.1.11, UMI consensuses were aligned to TRA and TRB V and J templates and assembled into clonotypes. A clonotype was counted as expanded or contracted only when both edgeR and NoisET called the clonotype significant, with the noise models trained on biological replicates. edgeR calls used a false discovery rate-adjusted p below 0.01 and a log2 fold-change threshold of 1. As an exploratory analysis of dynamics, max-normalized trajectories of the 1000 most abundant clonotypes were examined with PCA combined with hierarchical clustering. Separately sequenced CD4+ and CD8+ repertoires were used to assign the CD4 or CD8 phenotype of responding clones. Starting from the raw public reads, TCRdb applied fastp trimming at Q25, assembled clones with MiXCR and retained in-frame beta chains. Each CDR3 protein gets just one entry, which takes the most common genes and DNA from the rows behind it. Clone size and V and J calls follow TCRdb, not the original study. The sample contains roughly 130,000 distinct CDR3 sequences, roughly 6% of them found a single time. Approximately 2.3% of the sample lies in the top ten.

Ficoll-Paque density gradient centrifugation was used to isolate PBMCs. The CDR3 contains 15 residues, cysteine and phenylalanine counted. The entry retains the CDR3 DNA only, 45 bases that are in frame from base 1. Trimming removed 6 bases from V and 6 bases from J; the gene matches leave 6 bases unexplained. CDR1 and CDR2, looked up from the germline V gene, are KGHSH and LQKENI. This receptor was identified in an adult woman who had mild COVID-19 (a few samples of this study predate the infection). The sample titles of this study are shuffled in the database, so cell type and time point are left out; the donor was told from shared clones. Recombination joined TRBV18 with TRBJ1-6; 9 nucleotides in the junction match TRBD1. Sequencing used PBMCs or a T cell subset sorted from them (not recorded which). The CDR3 corresponds to CASSLGQGINSPLHF. The sequenced DNA is TGTGCCAGCTCCCTTGGACAGGGGATTAATTCACCCCTCCACTTT.